The T cell receptor (beta chain) described here comes from a study of blood T cell repertoires in COVID-19 (dated by TCRdb to between 2020 and 2021). Background for the entire study: Samples from collaborators originated in the United States, Italy and Spain and spanned both the acute and convalescent phases of COVID-19. A de-identified subject ID, COVID-19 status, age in years and sex were almost always included in the sample metadata. Samples were obtained from the ongoing ImmuneRACE study (first 160 participants) and from roughly 1,300 subjects provided by 6 global collaborators. The dataset comprised deeply sampled blood TCRbeta repertoires from subjects exposed to, actively infected with, or recovered from COVID-19. The material from the prospective study consisted of cDNA or gDNA derived from T cells, B-cell-depleted T cells, or PBMCs. The repertoires were released in a freely available public database meant as a resource for research on the immune response to SARS-CoV-2. Where available, HLA class I and class II types were taken from metadata supplied by the sample provider and were not determined by assay-based typing.

For CDR1 and CDR2, the germline V gene lists SGDLS and YYNGEE. Measured from the cysteine to the phenylalanine, the CDR3 is 16 residues long. The read is trimmed to its CDR3 DNA, 48 bases read in frame from base 1. The V and J ends are trimmed by 0 bases and 4 bases, leaving 13 bases between them. TCRbeta CDR3 regions were amplified from genomic DNA by means of the immunoSEQ Assay, a bias-controlled multiplex PCR. Regarding the original processing steps: The number of nucleated cells in each sample was estimated from the amplification of reference gene primers within the assay. To quantify the absolute abundance of each unique TCRbeta CDR3 rearrangement, sequence reads were collapsed and filtered. For each sample, productive Simpson clonality was calculated as the square root of Simpson's diversity index over productive rearrangements. The immuneACCESS repertoire file appears here via TCRdb, limited to in-frame rearrangements. These files lack a portion of the clones; in checked studies, under half of the deficit traces to unresolved V genes, and the cause of the others is not known. That table gives V, J and clone size, and the DNA gave D and trimming. This sample is represented by 30,000 to 35,000 clones; approximately 84% of them were singletons. The top ten constitute about 3.2% of the sample.

One collaborating source in Seattle enrolled patients during active infection and followed them longitudinally through the course of disease. The collaborating institutions used their own protocols to collect whole blood in K2EDTA tubes. For TCRbeta analysis, collaborators shipped samples in one of three forms: frozen whole blood, isolated PBMCs, or DNA extracted from either of those sample types. The paper as a whole reports these results and caveats: Clinical and demographic metadata were provided uncurated, with the amount varying by source and participant.

With respect to this clone: Its binding antigen is unknown. No much larger clone is present one base from it, and per-base qualities are unavailable.

This chain is built from TRBV9 and TRBJ2-2, with no reliable assignment of the D segment. The specimen was peripheral blood. The source of this sequence is a man between 65 and 85 years old with COVID-19, enrolled during active disease. The DNA sequence is TGTGCCAGCAGCGTAGATTTGGGCAGACGCACCGGGGAGCTGTTTTTT. Translated, this is CASSVDLGRRTGELFF.